This T cell receptor (beta chain) was recorded in a study of blood T cell repertoires in COVID-19. Sequencing used immunoSEQ multiplex PCR; TCRdb keeps in-frame clones, though not all of them. Of some 350,000 clones in the sample, around 90% are singletons; the top ten hold 2.5% to 3.5%. V was pared by 3 bases and J by 0 bases, with 14 bases between. Germline lookup yields CDR1 DFQATT and CDR2 SNEGSKA (reference sequence). There are 15 residues in the CDR3. Sequences were obtained from peripheral blood. The receptor was derived from a young woman with COVID-19, enrolled during active disease. V and J are TRBV20-1 and TRBJ2-5, with D maybe TRBD2 (6 bases). DNA of the CDR3: TGCAGTGCTAGTCCGGCAGGGAGGTACCAAGAGACCCAGTACTTC. It specifies CSASPAGRYQETQYF.